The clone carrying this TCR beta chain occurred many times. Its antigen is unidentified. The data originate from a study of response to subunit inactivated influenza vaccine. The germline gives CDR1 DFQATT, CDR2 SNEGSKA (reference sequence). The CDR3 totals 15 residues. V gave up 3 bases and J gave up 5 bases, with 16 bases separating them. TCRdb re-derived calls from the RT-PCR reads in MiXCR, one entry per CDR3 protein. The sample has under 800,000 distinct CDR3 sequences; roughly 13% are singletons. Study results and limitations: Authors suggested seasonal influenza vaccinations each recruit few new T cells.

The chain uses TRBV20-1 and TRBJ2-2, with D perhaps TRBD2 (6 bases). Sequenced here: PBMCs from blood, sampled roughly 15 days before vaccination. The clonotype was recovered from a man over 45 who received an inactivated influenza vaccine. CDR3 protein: CSASPPGRETGELFF. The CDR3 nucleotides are TGCAGTGCTAGCCCCCCAGGCCGGGAGACCGGGGAGCTGTTTTTT.